This T cell receptor beta chain was observed in a study of T cell responses to AZD1222 COVID-19 vaccine (dated by TCRdb to the early 2020s). For the study in its entirety: AZD1222 recipients given second doses at about 4 weeks or at about 12 weeks were pooled, since spike-specific TCR depth and breadth were not found to differ between the two schedules. Trial participants were enrolled into age subgroups of 18-55, 56-69 and 70-plus years, which contained around 150, 28 and 57 TCR-sequenced participants, respectively. A total of 230 to 250 trial participants underwent TCR sequencing, of whom approximately 200 had received two doses of AZD1222 and some 26 had received two doses of the MenACWY control vaccine. Overall study outcomes, separate from this receptor: In the small 56-69-year group, the increase in depth fell short of significance, most likely because of low power. Conclusions about previously exposed vaccinees are limited, since just 6 or 7 AZD1222 recipients were seropositive for SARS-CoV-2 at baseline. Vaccine-associated CD4 TCRs spanned the whole spike protein, with dominant responses in regions 160-218 and 743-854. Epitopes outside the regions mutated in the B.1.351 and B.1.1.7 variants were reportedly recognized by nearly half of the unique spike-specific TCRs. Most participants were white British and females outnumbered males, and the authors suggested that clonal diversity may have been underestimated. No day 14 peak-response samples were available, so repertoires were characterized only after the peak T cell response. After two AZD1222 doses, spike-specific TCR breadth and depth were significantly higher than at day 0 and than in MenACWY recipients.

The CDR3 regions of human TCRbeta chains were analyzed by immunosequencing. As for how the authors treated the data: Repertoire TCRs were matched against a reference library of SARS-CoV-2-specific TCRs generated with the MIRA antigen-specificity platform. Breadth was defined as the fraction of unique TCRs that were SARS-CoV-2-associated, and depth was defined as the fraction of total T cells that were SARS-CoV-2-associated. Using the MIRA data, each spike-specific TCR was assigned both to the spike region to which the TCR was reactive and to a CD4 or CD8 class. Log10-transformed breadth and depth values were compared by one-way ANOVA with Sidak's multiple comparisons tests. TCRdb obtained this table from immuneACCESS and retained in-frame rearrangements with V and J assigned. These tables miss some clones; where compared with another copy, unresolved V genes account for less than half of the shortfall, and the remainder is unexplained. From that table come the V and J calls and clone size; the DNA was used to work out D and trimming. The sample yields more than 65,000 clones; roughly nine tenths were counted once. The top ten clonotypes cover about 7% of the sample.

The time point label, read with the paper, signifies: baseline before first vaccination. Samples from vaccinated people were obtained from the UK trials COV001 and COV002, which included a single-blind randomized controlled phase 2/3 trial of AZD1222 (ChAdOx1 nCoV-19) in healthy adults. For TCRbeta chain sequencing, PBMC samples were collected from trial participants at day 0 and at day 28 after the second dose. On this clone: No cognate antigen has been identified for it. There are no base qualities to consult, and no much larger clone falls within one base.

The V end gives up 3 bases and the J end 6 bases, leaving 5 bases in the junction not matched to a gene. The germline V gene (reference sequence) sets CDR1 to LGHDT and CDR2 to YNNKEL. Reading from cysteine to phenylalanine, the CDR3 counts 15 amino acids. Only the CDR3 DNA stays, 45 bases, in frame from base 1. This receptor chain uses TRBV3-1 (or the pseudogene TRBV3-2) and TRBJ2-2; 9 bases in the middle match TRBD2. The TCR comes from an adult in good health. The sample in question was peripheral blood, obtained on day 0 of AZD1222 vaccination. The CDR3 reads CASSHWASGAGELFF. The DNA is TGTGCCAGCAGCCATTGGGCTAGCGGGGCCGGGGAGCTGTTTTTT.